Listed below are T cell receptor beta chains from one sample, sequenced in a study of cytomegalovirus exposure and HLA in healthy donors. Assay used: immunoSEQ multiplex PCR; TCRdb lists only in-frame clones, some missing. In the table there are 270,000 or so clones, about nine tenths of which are singletons. Sequenced input: PBMCs. The receptors were gathered from a man aged 35-49 years in good health and CMV-seropositive. The CDR3 runs from the conserved cysteine through the conserved F or W. Part of the rows lack a size; the others show once, few, many or a class for expanded clones.

v_call	j_call	clone_size	cdr3_aa
TRBV29-1	TRBJ2-5	NA	CSVASGRAMKETQYF
TRBV28	TRBJ2-2	once	CASQQGNTGELFF
TRBV15	TRBJ2-1	NA	CATSRAGGTEQFF
TRBV6-5	TRBJ1-2	NA	CASSRDRGLHGYTF
TRBV2	TRBJ2-3	NA	CASNLVAVGGDTQYF
TRBV7-9	TRBJ2-3	NA	CASSFTAGGWSSTDTQYF
TRBV6-4	TRBJ2-3	NA	CASSEQGADTQYF
TRBV5-1	TRBJ2-7	NA	CASSLLPSGADYEQYF
TRBV2	TRBJ2-7	few	CASRGPLGSYEQYF
TRBV28	TRBJ2-1	NA	CASSPWTANEQFF
TRBV28	TRBJ2-7	NA	CASSFGRVTYEQYF
TRBV7-8	TRBJ2-2	NA	CASSPRRVRSTGELFF
TRBV5-4	TRBJ2-1	once	CASSLDRGTYNEQFF
TRBV11-2	TRBJ1-1	NA	CASSPGPDRGTEAFF
TRBV7-9	TRBJ1-4	NA	CASSFIQGPNEKLFF
TRBV29-1	NA	once	CSVMINEQYF
TRBV5-1	TRBJ2-7	NA	CASSNWTSVSYEQYF
TRBV5-6	TRBJ2-7	once	CASSRGAGQYEQYF
TRBV9	TRBJ1-2	NA	CASSGSGTGGSNYGYTF
TRBV14	TRBJ1-2	NA	CASSQDREGRANYGYTF
TRBV6-1	TRBJ2-1	NA	CASTKPSGRLGEQFF
TRBV7-3	TRBJ2-7	NA	CASSSTAAAGDEQYF
TRBV5-8	TRBJ2-7	NA	CASSLGPGYEQYF